The 24 T cell receptor beta chains below come from one sample, sequenced in a study of blood T cells in healthy people across ages. A second PCR, run for roughly 6 to 11 cycles, used a sample-barcoded 5' primer plus a J-beta primer mix. TCRdb re-analysed the 5' RACE reads in MiXCR, keeping a single row per CDR3 protein. The sample records 1.5 million or so distinct CDR3 sequences, around 39% being singletons. Sample: blood. The origin of the receptors is a woman in her late teens or twenties in good health.

The rearrangement links TRBV29-1 to TRBJ1-2, with D unresolved. This CDR3 contains 11 residues. From germline, CDR1 is SQVTM and CDR2 ANQGSEA. The germline V and J ends were trimmed by 6 bases and 6 bases, with 11 bases remaining between them. CDR3 DNA sequence: TGCAGCGTGGAAAAAGATGATGGCTACACCTTC. Residues: CSVEKDDGYTF.

This rearrangement joins TRBV29-1 to TRBJ1-5, with D possibly TRBD1 on 5 matching bases. V gave up 3 bases and J gave up 4 bases, with 10 bases separating them. Germline V gene data show CDR1 as SQVTM and CDR2 as ANQGSEA. The CDR3 spans 13 residues. The CDR3 reads CSVEYGGNQPQHF. The CDR3 coding sequence is TGCAGCGTTGAGTATGGGGGGAATCAGCCCCAGCATTTT.

A few counts support this clonotype. The rearrangement uses TRBV7-8 and TRBJ1-2; the D is unclear. CDR1 is SGHVS and CDR2 is FQNEAQ in the germline V gene. The V end lost 0 bases, the J end lost 4 bases, and 9 bases lay between the germline ends. The CDR3 runs to 14 residues. In DNA form, the CDR3 reads TGTGCCAGCAGCTTAGCTTCCCCCCCCTATGGCTACACCTTC. It translates to CASSLASPPYGYTF.

This sequence joins TRBV20-1 and TRBJ1-1, with TRBD1 as a possible D gene (5 bases). CDR1 is DFQATT and CDR2 is SNEGSKA in the germline V gene (reference sequence). The V and J ends lost 7 bases and 4 bases respectively, with 13 bases between them. The CDR3 has 12 residues. In DNA form, the CDR3 reads TGCAGTGGCGGGGGGTTGGGCACTGAAGCTTTCTTT. This gives the protein CSGGGLGTEAFF.

The chain couples TRBV15 to TRBJ1-2; 7 nucleotides match TRBD1. Germline CDR1 reads LNHNV; CDR2 reads YYDKDF (reference sequence). The J segment lost 0 bases and the V segment lost 0 bases, leaving 4 bases of the junction unmatched. This CDR3 is 16 amino acids long. CDR3 bases: TGTGCCACCAGCAGAGACGGACAGGTGTCTAACTATGGCTACACCTTC. Its translation: CATSRDGQVSNYGYTF.

This clonotype was found a few times. J is TRBJ1-1 and V is TRBV3-1; D unresolved. V lost 4 bases and J lost 3, with 6 bases in between. This CDR3 comprises 12 residues. Germline lookup yields CDR1 LGHDT and CDR2 YNNKEL (reference sequence). CDR3 protein: CASSRSDTEAFF. The DNA for the CDR3 is TGTGCCAGCAGCCGATCAGACACTGAAGCTTTCTTT.

The J gene is TRBJ2-5, the V gene TRBV7-9, with 8 bases identical to TRBD1. The J call could be wrong; TRBJ2-7 is a better fit for the DNA end. CDR3 length: 13 amino acids. The germline V gene has CDR1 SEHNR and CDR2 FQNEAQ (reference sequence). CDR3 loop: CASSPGQEVEQYF. CDR3 bases: TGTGCCAGCAGTCCGGGACAGGAGGTCGAGCAGTACTTC.

This clonotype was detected a few times. This chain uses TRBV24-1 with TRBJ2-1; D tentatively fits TRBD1 or TRBD2 (6 bases each). CDR3 length: 15 residues. CDR1 KGHDR and CDR2 SFDVKD come from the germline V gene. Trimming cost V 4 bases and J 7 bases, with 16 bases left between them. CDR3 region: CATSDPTGASNEQFF. CDR3 coding DNA: TGTGCCACCAGTGACCCGACGGGGGCCAGTAATGAGCAGTTCTTC.

As for this clonotype: Relative to the germline gene, one junction end is altered; a read error may explain this. This chain connects TRBV12-3 or TRBV12-4 to TRBJ1-5, with D hard to call. CDR3 length: 14 amino acids. CDR3 in amino acids: CAGSLGSGNQPQHF. In DNA form, the CDR3 reads TGCGCCGGCAGTTTAGGGTCAGGCAATCAGCCCCAGCATTTT.

The sample holds a few counts of this clonotype. The gene calls are TRBV29-1 and TRBJ2-7; the match to TRBD2 covers 10 bases. CDR3 length equals 13 residues. V dropped 6 bases and J dropped 5; count of bases not matched to a gene: 7. Germline CDR1 and CDR2: SQVTM and ANQGSEA. CDR3 amino acids: CSVGTSAFNEQYF. The CDR3 nucleotides read TGCAGCGTCGGGACTAGCGCCTTCAACGAGCAGTACTTC.

For this clonotype: Germline is not matched at one junction end, which may reflect a read error. The chain recombines TRBV5-5 with TRBJ2-5; D call uncertain. The germline CDR1 and CDR2 sequences are SGHKS and YYEKEE (reference sequence). This CDR3 has 15 residues. The CDR3 nucleotides are TGTGCCAGCGGCCTCAATTGGGCCCTTCAAGAGACCCATTACTTC. Residues: CASGLNWALQETHYF.

V is TRBV3-1 and J is TRBJ1-1, with D unresolved. Germline V gene lookup returns CDR1 LGHDT and CDR2 YNNKEL (reference sequence). V was shortened by 6 bases and J by 3 bases, with 14 bases between the two germline ends. The CDR3 has 14 amino acids. The CDR3 spells CASRVSLPHTEAFF. Written as DNA, the CDR3 is TGTGCCAGCAGGGTCAGCCTACCGCACACTGAAGCTTTCTTT.

This sequence joins TRBV6-5 and TRBJ2-1; 10 bases are shared with TRBD1. Germline V gene data show CDR1 as MNHEY and CDR2 as SVGAGI. This CDR3 region has 13 residues. The V and J ends lost 9 bases and 10 bases, in that order; junction bases with no gene match: 9. The CDR3, as DNA: TGTGCCAGTTCCGGGACAGGGGACTACGAGCAGTTCTTC. The encoded protein is CASSGTGDYEQFF.

The chain is built from TRBV6-1 and TRBJ1-2; 8 bases are shared with TRBD1. The germline CDR1 and CDR2 sequences are MNHNS and SASEGT. J gave up 3 bases and V 7 bases, and 19 bases lay outside the gene matches. CDR3 length: 18 amino acids. CDR3 bases: TGTGCCAGCACCAATTCTAGCAGGGGGCAACTGCGAGACTATGGCTACACCTTC. Encoded protein: CASTNSSRGQLRDYGYTF.

This chain joins TRBV18 and TRBJ2-7; 10 positions agree with TRBD1. This CDR3 is built from 16 residues. CDR1 is KGHSH and CDR2 is LQKENI in the germline V gene. V was pared by 2 bases and J by 2 bases, with 6 bases of the junction left unmatched. The CDR3 region is CASSPGDRGLTYEQYF. CDR3 coding DNA: TGTGCCAGCTCACCAGGAGACAGGGGGCTAACCTACGAGCAGTACTTC.

The chain has TRBV9 and TRBJ2-5, with D perhaps matching TRBD1 (6 bases). The J call is in doubt because the DNA end fits TRBJ2-7 better. CDR1 SGDLS and CDR2 YYNGEE come from the germline V gene. The CDR3 covers 14 residues. Here the CDR3 reads CASSVSTGLAEQYF. The DNA for the CDR3 is TGTGCCAGCAGCGTATCAACAGGGCTTGCCGAGCAGTACTTC.

This chain links TRBV12-3 or TRBV12-4 with TRBJ2-3, with D perhaps assigned TRBD1 or TRBD2 (6 bases each). Trimming took 1 base from V and 5 from J, leaving 16 bases between them. The CDR3 consists of 16 residues. The CDR3 nucleotides read TGTGCCAGCAGTTTAGGGGCAGCTGGAGGGGGAGATACGCAGTATTTT. Protein: CASSLGAAGGGDTQYF.

There are a few counts of this clonotype. The chain couples TRBV12-3 or TRBV12-4 to TRBJ2-1; D remains ambiguous. The CDR3 runs to 15 residues. V shed 7 bases and J shed 0 bases, with 13 bases lying between them. This CDR3 is CASTRLDSSYNEQFF. CDR3 sequence (DNA): TGTGCCAGCACCCGTCTAGATAGCTCCTACAATGAGCAGTTCTTC.

The rearrangement uses TRBV6-5 and TRBJ2-1; weak D call: TRBD2 (6 bases). This CDR3 has 19 amino acids. V was trimmed by 0 bases and J by 0 bases, leaving 18 bases between them. Germline-derived CDR1 and CDR2 are MNHEY and SVGAGI. CDR3 residues: CASSYSRSGAGSSYNEQFF. The CDR3 coding sequence is TGTGCCAGCAGTTACTCGCGATCCGGCGCGGGAAGCTCCTACAATGAGCAGTTCTTC.

The chain joins TRBV27 to TRBJ2-7, with D perhaps TRBD1 or TRBD2 (6 bases each). CDR1 is MNHEY and CDR2 is SMNVEV in the germline V gene (reference sequence). The CDR3 runs to 15 residues. Trimming pared 1 base from V and 0 bases from J, leaving 10 bases between. The CDR3, as DNA: TGTGCCAGCAGTTTATTTCGGGGGCCCTCCTACGAGCAGTACTTC. Amino acid sequence: CASSLFRGPSYEQYF.

This clonotype was observed a handful of times. This chain joins TRBV20-1 and TRBJ2-1; weak D call: TRBD2 (7 bases). The CDR3 contains 16 residues. The V gene lost 6 bases and the J gene lost 8 bases, with 26 bases spanning the gap. Germline V gene lookup returns CDR1 DFQATT and CDR2 SNEGSKA (reference sequence). The CDR3 sequence: CSATGTIEGGRDEQFF. Here the CDR3 DNA reads TGCAGTGCGACCGGGACTATAGAGGGGGGGAGGGATGAGCAGTTCTTC.

The chain has TRBV12-3 or TRBV12-4 and TRBJ1-1; D unresolved. The CDR3 is 13 residues long. V lost 3 bases and J 1 base, leaving 6 bases between the germline ends. CDR3 coding DNA: TGTGCCAGCAGTTTTCGATCGAACACTGAAGCTTTCTTT. This sequence encodes CASSFRSNTEAFF.

This chain links TRBV5-1 with TRBJ2-1, with a tentative D call TRBD1 (5 bases). With 4 bases removed from V and 10 bases from J, the gap between germline ends came to 12 bases. The CDR3 sequence is 12 residues long. The germline V gene encodes CDR1 SGHRS and CDR2 YFSETQ. CDR3 sequence reads: CASSQGVKEQFF. CDR3 coding DNA: TGCGCCAGCAGCCAGGGTGTAAAGGAGCAGTTCTTC. The full variable domain, with the rest looked up from reference TRBV5-1 and TRBJ2-1, is KAGVTQTPRYLIKTRGQQVTLSCSPISGHRSVSWYQQTPGQGLQFLFEYFSETQRNKGNFPGRFSGRQFSNSRSEMNVSTLELGDSALYLCASSQGVKEQFFGPGTRLTVL.

V gene TRBV2 combines with J gene TRBJ2-7, with D possibly matching TRBD2 (5 bases). In germline, CDR1 is SNHLY, CDR2 FYNNEI. Between the trimmed V and J ends, which lost 7 bases and 0 bases, there was a span of 16 bases. This CDR3 is 15 amino acids long. The CDR3 loop reads CASTSERMGSYEQYF. CDR3 nucleotides: TGTGCCAGCACTTCGGAGCGGATGGGCTCCTACGAGCAGTACTTC.